This T cell receptor beta chain was identified in a study of blood T cell repertoires in COVID-19. Looking at the study overall: Sites across the United States, Italy and Spain contributed samples from acute and convalescent COVID-19. PBMCs, B-cell-depleted T cells, or T cells provided the cDNA or gDNA that made up the material.

V was cut by 5 bases and J by 0 bases, with 17 bases left in between. Germline values: CDR1 MDHEN, CDR2 SYDVKM. The CDR3 runs to 18 residues. Original methodology: Nucleated cell counts were estimated from reference gene primer amplification. The table came from immunoSEQ multiplex PCR; TCRdb's copy has only in-frame clones and leaves some out. V and J calls and clone size are copied from that table; D and trimming were computed from the DNA. The sample comprises approximately 280,000 clones, roughly 89% of which are singletons, and less than 2% rests with the top ten. Cohorts were based on clinical histories the participants reported.

The chain employs TRBV28 and TRBJ1-6; D is possibly TRBD1 (6 bases). Sequenced material: PBMCs or T cells enriched from blood (not recorded which). This TCR came from a woman aged 18-29 years with acute COVID-19. The CDR3 coding sequence is TGTGCCAGCAGTCTACAGGGTTTTAGGAGCTCCTATAATTCACCCCTCCACTTT. This sequence encodes CASSLQGFRSSYNSPLHF. Full variable domain (outside the CDR3, taken from reference TRBV28 and TRBJ1-6): DVKVTQSSRYLVKRTGEKVFLECVQDMDHENMFWYRQDPGLGLRLIYFSYDVKMKEKGDIPEGYSVSREKKERFSLILESASTNQTSMYLCASSLQGFRSSYNSPLHFGNGTRLTVT.